These T cell receptor beta chains were read from a single sample in a study of Graves' ophthalmopathy and Graves' hyperthyroidism. TCRdb recomputed calls from the multiplex PCR reads with MiXCR, one row per CDR3 protein. The sample carries 200,000 to 300,000 distinct CDR3 sequences, 40% to 50% recorded once. Sequencing was done on a sample of peripheral blood. Source of these receptors: an adult man with Graves' ophthalmopathy. The CDR3 runs from the conserved cysteine through the conserved F or W. A D gene is named only where the DNA matches it firmly. Clone size is given for some rows only: seen once, a few or many times, or a class if the clone is expanded.

TRBD1	-	TRBV2	TRBJ1-6	CASGGFDRENSPLHF	TGTGCCAGCGGAGGGTTCGACAGGGAGAATTCACCCCTCCACTTT
-	-	TRBV7-8	TRBJ2-7	CASSLAGPGNEQYF	TGTGCCAGCAGCTTAGCAGGGCCGGGCAATGAGCAGTACTTC
-	many	TRBV29-1	TRBJ1-2	CSVDIMGLEGYTF	TGCAGCGTTGACATTATGGGGCTGGAGGGCTACACCTTC
-	-	TRBV9	TRBJ2-7	CASSGAGNYEQYF	TGTGCCAGCTCCGGGGCAGGGAATTACGAGCAGTACTTC
-	few	TRBV7-2	TRBJ1-6	CASSPTSGTLSPLHF	TGTGCCAGCAGCCCGACCTCAGGGACTCTTTCACCCCTCCACTTT
-	-	TRBV5-1	TRBJ2-7	CASSLDAHYEQYF	TGCGCCAGCAGTCTTGATGCTCACTACGAGCAGTACTTC
-	-	TRBV29-1	TRBJ1-2	CSVTTGYGYTF	TGCAGCGTCACGACTGGCTATGGCTACACCTTC
-	-	TRBV2	TRBJ2-2	CASRNRAGELFF	TGTGCCAGCCGCAACAGGGCCGGGGAGCTGTTTTTT
-	-	TRBV10-3	TRBJ2-2	CASSYEPGHSGELFF	TGTGCCAGCAGTTACGAGCCGGGACACTCCGGGGAGCTGTTTTTT
-	-	TRBV10-3	TRBJ2-6	CAISGGDSGANVLTF	TGTGCCATCAGTGGGGGCGACTCTGGGGCCAACGTCCTGACTTTC
TRBD1	-	TRBV24-1	TRBJ1-5	CATSDQRQGAGNQPQHF	TGTGCCACCAGTGACCAAAGACAGGGGGCCGGCAATCAGCCCCAGCATTTT
TRBD1	few	TRBV5-5	TRBJ1-1	CASSLWDRATEAFF	TGTGCCAGCAGCTTGTGGGACAGGGCCACTGAAGCTTTCTTT
-	-	TRBV9	TRBJ2-7	CASSVDGGTSTSEQYF	TGTGCCAGCAGCGTAGATGGCGGGACATCTACCAGCGAGCAGTACTTC
TRBD2	-	TRBV7-9	TRBJ2-5	CASSSTSGRVETQYF	TGTGCCAGCAGTTCCACTAGCGGGAGGGTAGAGACCCAGTACTTC
-	-	TRBV9	TRBJ2-6	CASSARTRFSGANVLTF	TGTGCCAGCAGCGCTAGGACCCGCTTCTCTGGGGCCAACGTCCTGACTTTC
-	-	TRBV7-9	TRBJ1-2	CAFRGSEGYTF	TGTGCCTTCAGGGGTTCCGAGGGCTACACCTTC
-	-	TRBV20-1	TRBJ1-5	CSASEGGEGNEHF	TGCAGTGCTAGTGAGGGCGGGGAGGGCAATGAGCATTTT
-	few	TRBV10-3	TRBJ2-2	CAISVWDANTGELFF	TGTGCCATCAGTGTCTGGGACGCGAACACCGGGGAGCTGTTTTTT
-	-	TRBV28	TRBJ1-2	CASSPANYGYTF	TGTGCCAGCAGTCCCGCTAACTATGGCTACACCTTC
-	once	TRBV25-1	TRBJ2-7	CASGGRGRFSYEQYF	TGTGCCAGCGGGGGGAGGGGGCGTTTCTCCTACGAGCAGTACTTC
-	few	TRBV3-1	TRBJ1-2	CASSLGQSSYGYTF	TGTGCCAGCAGCCTTGGACAGTCATCCTATGGCTACACCTTC
TRBD1	-	TRBV12-3/TRBV12-4	TRBJ1-5	CASLAGQGAQHF	TGTGCCAGCCTGGCGGGACAGGGGGCCCAGCATTTT
-	-	TRBV9	TRBJ2-7	CASSVSDIGIHEQYF	TGTGCCAGCAGCGTAAGTGACATTGGAATTCACGAGCAGTACTTC
-	-	TRBV20-1	TRBJ2-5	CSARDLAGAQETQYF	TGCAGTGCTAGAGATCTGGCAGGGGCCCAAGAGACCCAGTACTTC
-	few	TRBV12-3/TRBV12-4	TRBJ2-5	CASSLLERETQYF	TGTGCCAGCAGTTTACTGGAGCGAGAGACCCAGTACTTC
TRBD1	-	TRBV29-1	TRBJ2-7	CSVLKGQGVGYEQYF	TGCAGCGTGCTCAAGGGACAGGGGGTGGGCTACGAGCAGTACTTC
-	-	TRBV2	TRBJ1-1	CASRDERGNTEAFF	TGTGCCAGCCGGGACGAGCGGGGGAACACTGAAGCTTTCTTT
-	-	TRBV20-1	TRBJ1-1	CSAGDPGTEAFF	TGCAGTGCTGGGGATCCCGGGACTGAAGCTTTCTTT
-	few	TRBV19	TRBJ2-7	CASSTRDNSYEQYF	TGTGCCAGTAGTACACGGGACAACTCCTACGAGCAGTACTTC
TRBD2	many	TRBV7-6	TRBJ2-7	CASSPAGGYEQYF	TGTGCCAGCAGTCCAGCGGGAGGGTACGAGCAGTACTTC
-	-	TRBV5-1	TRBJ1-1	CASSLEGNPTEAFF	TGCGCCAGCAGCTTGGAAGGAAACCCCACTGAAGCTTTCTTT
-	-	TRBV5-1	TRBJ2-2	CASGPSGRTGELFF	TGCGCCAGCGGCCCTTCAGGCCGAACCGGGGAGCTGTTTTTT
-	few	TRBV9	TRBJ1-3	CASSVEGGLGDTIYF	TGTGCCAGCAGCGTAGAAGGAGGGCTAGGGGACACCATATATTTT
TRBD1	few	TRBV19	TRBJ2-6	CASSGTGTGDSGANVLTF	TGTGCCAGTAGTGGAACCGGGACAGGGGATTCTGGGGCCAACGTCCTGACTTTC
-	-	TRBV20-1	TRBJ1-2	CSARGRANYGYTF	TGCAGTGCTAGAGGGCGGGCGAACTATGGCTACACCTTC
-	few	TRBV29-1	TRBJ1-3	CSVVLGSGNTIYF	TGCAGCGTTGTTCTCGGGTCTGGAAACACCATATATTTT
-	-	TRBV10-3	TRBJ1-1	CASSLDEAPRAFF	TGTGCCAGCTCGCTAGACGAGGCTCCACGAGCTTTCTTT
-	many	TRBV7-8	TRBJ2-7	CASSYDRQGEQYF	TGTGCCAGCAGCTACGATAGACAAGGGGAGCAGTACTTC
TRBD1	few	TRBV19	TRBJ1-5	CASSSRDRVVQPQHF	TGTGCCAGTAGTTCCCGGGACAGGGTTGTACAGCCCCAGCATTTT
-	many	TRBV15	TRBJ1-2	CATRTDDYGYTF	TGTGCCACCAGGACAGACGACTATGGCTACACCTTC
-	-	TRBV25-1	TRBJ2-5	CASGGQETQYF	TGTGCCAGCGGGGGCCAAGAGACCCAGTACTTC
-	-	TRBV9	TRBJ1-2	CASSANYGYTF	TGTGCCAGCAGCGCTAACTATGGCTACACCTTC
-	-	TRBV6-1	TRBJ2-7	CASSPRAFSYEQYF	TGTGCCAGCAGCCCTCGGGCATTTTCCTACGAGCAGTACTTC
-	-	TRBV6-5	TRBJ2-2	CASSKFPQNTGELFF	TGTGCCAGCAGTAAGTTCCCCCAGAACACCGGGGAGCTGTTTTTT
TRBD1	many	TRBV2	TRBJ1-4	CASKQSTGGSDEKLFF	TGTGCCAGCAAGCAATCGACAGGGGGTTCGGATGAAAAACTGTTTTTT
-	few	TRBV5-8	TRBJ2-2	CASSASLNTGELFF	TGTGCCAGCAGCGCCTCCTTGAACACCGGGGAGCTGTTTTTT
-	-	TRBV20-1	TRBJ2-5	CSARVFGESGETQYF	TGCAGTGCTAGAGTTTTCGGGGAATCAGGAGAGACCCAGTACTTC
-	-	TRBV2	TRBJ2-7	CASSYRDEQYF	TGTGCCAGCAGTTACAGGGACGAGCAGTACTTC